These 28 T cell receptor beta chains were sequenced from one sample in a study of early T cells in non-severe SARS-CoV-2 infection. TCRdb re-analysed the 5' RACE reads in MiXCR, keeping a single row per CDR3 protein. The profile shows more than 60,000 distinct CDR3 sequences, approximately 13% of them singletons. The sample taken for sequencing was whole blood. The origin of the receptors is an adult who was a healthcare worker with PCR-confirmed SARS-CoV-2 infection or an uninfected control (not recorded which).

This clonotype appeared many times. The genes are TRBV4-1 and TRBJ2-7; either TRBD1 or TRBD2 may fit D (6 bases each). Per the germline V gene, CDR1 is MGHRA and CDR2 is YSYEKL. The V and J ends lost 1 base and 0 bases respectively, with 16 bases between them. This CDR3 is built from 17 residues. This chain's CDR3 is CASSQGFGGGFSYEQYF. In DNA, the CDR3 is TGCGCCAGCAGCCAAGGTTTTGGAGGGGGGTTCTCCTACGAGCAGTACTTC.

The chain has TRBV14 and TRBJ2-7; no clear D gene. The V gene's germline CDR1 is SGHDN and CDR2 FVKESK. Trimming removed 1 base at V and 3 bases at J, with 7 bases between. This CDR3 spans 13 amino acids. CDR3: CASSQVGSYEQYF. In DNA form, the CDR3 reads TGTGCCAGCAGCCAAGTCGGCAGCTACGAGCAGTACTTC.

This clonotype was detected only a few times. The chain employs TRBV24-1 and TRBJ2-5; D is uncertain. The germline V and J ends were trimmed by 4 bases and 1 base, with 12 bases remaining between them. This CDR3 comprises 15 residues. The germline V gene encodes CDR1 KGHDR and CDR2 SFDVKD. Here the CDR3 reads CATSEADKPQETQYF. CDR3 in DNA: TGTGCCACCAGTGAGGCCGACAAACCCCAAGAGACCCAGTACTTC.

This clonotype came up many times. The chain recombines TRBV29-1 with TRBJ1-2; D gene unclear. Germline values: CDR1 SQVTM, CDR2 ANQGSEA. The length of the CDR3 is 12 residues. The V and J ends lost 3 bases and 3 bases respectively, with 8 bases between them. CDR3 in amino acids: CSVDWGDYGYTF. CDR3 nucleotides: TGCAGCGTTGACTGGGGAGACTATGGCTACACCTTC.

This clonotype is labeled medium-sized. The rearrangement uses TRBV12-3 or TRBV12-4 and TRBJ2-7; TRBD2 agrees at 12 bases. The CDR3 extends over 15 amino acids. V trimming: 6 bases; J trimming: 0 bases; junction bases outside the gene matches: 3. The CDR3 loop reads CASSLTSGSSYEQYF. The CDR3 bases are TGTGCCAGCAGCCTGACTAGCGGGAGCTCCTACGAGCAGTACTTC.

The sample holds a few counts of this clonotype. The chain links TRBV28 to TRBJ2-3, with D uncertain. The length of the CDR3 is 9 residues. Germline CDR1 reads MDHEN; CDR2 reads SYDVKM. V was cut by 9 bases and J by 8 bases, with 6 bases left in between. Here the CDR3 reads CARLPTQYF. For the CDR3, the DNA is TGTGCCAGGCTTCCTACGCAGTATTTT.

Ten or more counts support this clonotype. The rearrangement joins TRBV18 to TRBJ1-2, with D possibly matching TRBD1 (5 bases). The V end was cut by 3 bases, the J end by 7 bases, with 12 bases between. Germline CDR1 KGHSH, CDR2 LQKENI. This CDR3 has 13 residues. The CDR3, as DNA: TGTGCCAGCTCACCCGGCAGGGAAGTTGGCTACACCTTC. Translating it yields CASSPGREVGYTF.

This clonotype was seen more than once but under ten times. This chain joins TRBV3-1 and TRBJ1-6; TRBD1 is a possible D gene (6 bases). This CDR3 region has 12 residues. Germline assignment: CDR1 LGHDT and CDR2 YNNKEL (reference sequence). V shed 4 bases and J shed 12 bases, with 10 bases lying between them. CDR3 bases: TGTGCCAGCAGCCTACAGGGACTACCCCTCCACTTT. As protein: CASSLQGLPLHF. Using reference TRBV3-1 and TRBJ1-6 for the parts outside the CDR3, the full variable domain is DTAVSQTPKYLVTQMGNDKSIKCEQNLGHDTMYWYKQDSKKFLKIMFSYNNKELIINETVPNRFSPKSPDKAHLNLHINSLELGDSAVYFCASSLQGLPLHFGNGTRLTVT.

There are many counts of this clonotype. The chain links TRBV7-9 to TRBJ2-4; D is perhaps TRBD1 (5 bases). V lost 0 bases and J lost 7, with 7 bases in between. The CDR3 has 13 residues. The germline V gene has CDR1 SEHNR and CDR2 FQNEAQ (reference sequence). CDR3 sequence (DNA): TGTGCCAGCAGCTTAGCGGCAGGGAACATTCAGTACTTC. Protein product: CASSLAAGNIQYF.

The sample holds a few counts of this clonotype. V is TRBV4-1 and J is TRBJ2-7; 8 nucleotides agree with TRBD1. The CDR3 is made up of 14 amino acids. The germline gives CDR1 MGHRA, CDR2 YSYEKL. The junction had 7 bases not matched to a gene; V was cut back by 6 bases and J by 3 bases. The CDR3 sequence is CASRYRGSGYEQYF. The CDR3 DNA reads TGCGCCAGCAGGTACAGGGGGTCGGGCTACGAGCAGTACTTC.

The V call is TRBV28, the J call TRBJ2-7; D gene uncertain. There are 12 residues in the CDR3. Trimming removed 4 bases at V and 6 bases at J, with 10 bases between. In germline, CDR1 is MDHEN, CDR2 SYDVKM. As DNA, the CDR3 is TGTGCCAGCAGTTCCCTTTTCAGCGAGCAGTACTTC. Translated: CASSSLFSEQYF.

The chain joins TRBV5-1 to TRBJ2-3; 12 nucleotides line up with TRBD2. CDR3 length equals 17 residues. Looked up from germline, CDR1 is SGHRS and CDR2 is YFSETQ. With 0 bases clipped from V and 4 bases from J, the junction kept 6 bases outside the gene matches. The CDR3 bases are TGCGCCAGCAGCTTGGGCCAGTCTAGCGGGAGGGCAGATACGCAGTATTTT. It translates to CASSLGQSSGRADTQYF. The whole variable domain, filled in from reference TRBV5-1 and TRBJ2-3, reads KAGVTQTPRYLIKTRGQQVTLSCSPISGHRSVSWYQQTPGQGLQFLFEYFSETQRNKGNFPGRFSGRQFSNSRSEMNVSTLELGDSALYLCASSLGQSSGRADTQYFGPGTRLTVL.

This clonotype showed up many times. The chain recombines TRBV29-1 with TRBJ1-1, with 9 bases matching TRBD1. The CDR3 loop spans 13 amino acids. The V gene end was trimmed by 6 bases and the J gene end by 2 bases; junction bases not matched to a gene: 4. Germline V lookup: CDR1 SQVTM, CDR2 ANQGSEA. This CDR3 reads CSVTQGANTEAFF. The CDR3 coding sequence is TGCAGCGTCACACAGGGGGCCAACACTGAAGCTTTCTTT. The variable domain in full, with the rest retrieved from reference TRBV29-1 and TRBJ1-1, is SAVISQKPSRDICQRGTSLTIQCQVDSQVTMMFWYRQQPGQSLTLIATANQGSEATYESGFVIDKFPISRPNLTFSTLTVSNMSPEDSSIYLCSVTQGANTEAFFGQGTRLTVV.

Ten or more counts support this clonotype. The genes are TRBV29-1 and TRBJ1-4; 8 bases align to TRBD1. The ends lost 6 bases at V and 5 bases at J; junction bases unmatched: 8. CDR3 length: 14 amino acids. Germline CDR1 reads SQVTM; CDR2 reads ANQGSEA. DNA of the CDR3: TGCAGCGTAGGACAGGGAGCGTTCAATGAAAAACTGTTTTTT. Its protein is CSVGQGAFNEKLFF.

The chain is built from TRBV29-1 and TRBJ2-3, with D perhaps matching TRBD1 (5 bases). The CDR3 is made up of 12 amino acids. Germline CDR1 reads SQVTM; CDR2 reads ANQGSEA. Trimming stripped 3 bases from V and 4 bases from J, with 8 bases between. DNA for the CDR3: TGCAGCGTTGAGACGACAGCAGATACGCAGTATTTT. Its translation is CSVETTADTQYF.

This clonotype was counted only a few times. The rearrangement joins TRBV20-1 to TRBJ2-7, with no clear D. Trimming pared 1 base from V and 3 bases from J, leaving 4 bases between. This CDR3 contains 11 residues. Germline assignment: CDR1 DFQATT and CDR2 SNEGSKA (reference sequence). The CDR3 protein is CSARVLYEQYF. The CDR3 DNA follows: TGCAGTGCTAGAGTACTCTACGAGCAGTACTTC.

This clonotype has just a few counts. The chain combines TRBV5-1 with TRBJ1-2; tentatively, D is TRBD1 (6 bases). Trimming removed 1 base from V and 7 bases from J, with 11 bases in between. CDR1 and CDR2 (germline): SGHRS, YFSETQ. CDR3 length: 13 amino acids. This CDR3 is CASSLSGDRGYTF. CDR3 nucleotides: TGCGCCAGCAGCTTGTCAGGGGATCGTGGCTACACCTTC.

The chain couples TRBV7-9 to TRBJ2-3; no clear D gene. The V gene lost 4 bases and the J gene lost 7 bases, with 12 bases spanning the gap. This CDR3 region has 13 residues. Germline loops: CDR1 SEHNR, CDR2 FQNEAQ (reference sequence). Here the CDR3 DNA reads TGTGCCAGCAGCTCCCCTCCGGTGAATACGCAGTATTTT. This gives the protein CASSSPPVNTQYF.

A note on this clonotype: Relative to the germline gene, one junction end is altered; a read error may explain this. This chain connects TRBV5-1 to TRBJ1-5, with D uncertain. CDR1 SGHRS and CDR2 YFSETQ come from the germline V gene. This CDR3 is 15 amino acids long. CDR3 DNA: TGCGCCAGCAGCTTGGCGGGATTGGGCAATCAGCCCCGGCATTTT. Its protein is CASSLAGLGNQPRHF.

This clonotype was detected many times. The V call is TRBV7-9, the J call TRBJ1-4; a possible D gene is TRBD1 (6 bases). Germline CDR1 SEHNR, CDR2 FQNEAQ (reference sequence). The CDR3 is 18 residues long. The V end was cut by 5 bases, the J end by 5 bases, with 24 bases between. DNA of the CDR3: TGTGCCAGCAGCCCCTTAGGTCAGGGGCTCCGAGGAAATGAAAAACTGTTTTTT. Its protein is CASSPLGQGLRGNEKLFF.

The V and J genes are TRBV11-2 and TRBJ1-2; a weak D match, TRBD1 (6 bases). The CDR3 sequence is 13 residues long. Germline V lookup: CDR1 SGHAT, CDR2 FQNNGV. V was pared by 2 bases and J by 7 bases, with 11 bases between. The CDR3 here is CASSLTGAGGYTF. Written as DNA, the CDR3 is TGTGCCAGCAGCTTAACGGGGGCCGGTGGCTACACCTTC.

In this sample, this clonotype turned up once. The chain employs TRBV27 and TRBJ1-6; no firm D call. The CDR3 consists of 17 residues. Germline V gene lookup returns CDR1 MNHEY and CDR2 SMNVEV (reference sequence). Trimming shortened V by 3 bases and J by 5 bases, and 17 bases separated the two germline ends. CDR3 sequence (DNA): TGTGCCAGCAGTTTGCGTAGCGGACCTAACCATAATTCACCCCTCCACTTT. Amino acids: CASSLRSGPNHNSPLHF.

This clonotype was picked up a small number of times. This sequence joins TRBV28 and TRBJ2-3; D is undetermined. The CDR3 totals 14 residues. Germline CDR1 and CDR2: MDHEN and SYDVKM. V dropped 4 bases and J dropped 1 base, with 9 bases sitting between them. CDR3 sequence reads: CASSSGLRTDTQYF. The CDR3, as DNA: TGTGCCAGCAGTTCCGGCCTTCGCACAGATACGCAGTATTTT.

This clonotype was observed many times. The chain has TRBV18 and TRBJ2-3; 9 bases match TRBD2. Germline CDR1 is KGHSH and CDR2 is LQKENI. Losses at the gene ends were 2 bases for V and 4 bases for J; bases not matched to a gene: 4. The CDR3 length is 15 residues. The CDR3: CASSPRREGPDTQYF. The CDR3 region has the DNA TGTGCCAGCTCACCAAGGCGGGAGGGCCCAGATACGCAGTATTTT.

This clonotype was counted many times. This chain joins TRBV20-1 and TRBJ2-1, with D maybe TRBD2 (6 bases). This CDR3 contains 15 residues. Germline V gives CDR1 DFQATT, CDR2 SNEGSKA (reference sequence). The V end lost 1 base, the J end lost 3 bases, and 13 bases lay between the germline ends. Written as DNA, the CDR3 is TGCAGTGCTAGAGCATCGGGAGTCTACTACAATGAGCAGTTCTTC. It specifies CSARASGVYYNEQFF.

This clonotype was seen only a few times. The chain employs TRBV28 and TRBJ2-7, with D possibly being TRBD1 (6 bases). The CDR3 contains 12 residues. The V gene's germline CDR1 is MDHEN and CDR2 SYDVKM. The V end lost 9 bases, the J end lost 3 bases, and 12 bases lay between the germline ends. CDR3 coding DNA: TGTGCCAGTAACAGGGTCGGCTACGAGCAGTACTTC. Translated: CASNRVGYEQYF.

The rearrangement uses TRBV2 and TRBJ2-7, with 10 bases identical to TRBD2. Germline V lookup: CDR1 SNHLY, CDR2 FYNNEI. The CDR3 sequence is 14 residues long. The ends lost 8 bases at V and 2 bases at J; junction bases unmatched: 6. CDR3 nucleotides: TGTGCCAGCCAACGCCTAGCGGGAGCCTACGAGCAGTACTTC. Translated, it gives CASQRLAGAYEQYF.

This clonotype has at least ten counts. The chain couples TRBV7-9 to TRBJ2-5, with 10 bases that match TRBD2. Germline V gene data show CDR1 as SEHNR and CDR2 as FQNEAQ (reference sequence). The CDR3 is 15 amino acids. V lost 3 bases, J lost 5 bases, and 6 bases stayed unmatched. CDR3 residues: CASSFASGRKETQYF. CDR3 in DNA: TGTGCCAGCAGCTTTGCTAGCGGGAGAAAGGAGACCCAGTACTTC.